The 8 T cell receptor beta chains listed next were all sequenced from one sample in a study of CD8+ T cells in alopecia areata. Treatment given: oral pan-JAK inhibitor, 5-10 mg twice daily. TCR sequencing used cDNA made by reverse transcription of extracted RNA. The method was immunoSEQ multiplex PCR; TCRdb's version includes in-frame clones alone and lacks a portion of them. The sample contains some 80,000 clones, 66% of which appear only once. Specimen: CD8+ T cells sorted from blood, collected at week 24, from a patient treated with tofacitinib. The receptors shown here come from a human donor with alopecia areata.

V is TRBV5-4 and J is TRBJ2-7; 10 bases agree with TRBD1. The germline V gene has CDR1 SGHNT and CDR2 YYREEE (reference sequence). With 4 bases clipped from V and 3 bases from J, the junction kept 10 bases outside the gene matches. The CDR3 extends over 16 amino acids. The CDR3 nucleotides read TGTGCCAGCAGCGCCGGGACAGGGGCAAAGGACTACGAGCAGTACTTC. It codes for CASSAGTGAKDYEQYF.

V usage is TRBV15 and J usage is TRBJ2-1; D is perhaps TRBD2 (6 bases). Per the germline V gene, CDR1 is LNHNV and CDR2 is YYDKDF (reference sequence). This CDR3 is built from 16 residues. The V gene lost 1 base and the J gene lost 3 bases, with 13 bases spanning the gap. CDR3 nucleotides: TGTGCCACCAGCAGAGTGGGTACTAGCCTCTACAATGAGCAGTTCTTC. The encoded protein is CATSRVGTSLYNEQFF. Based on the CDR3 plus reference TRBV15 and TRBJ2-1, the full variable domain is DAMVIQNPRYQVTQFGKPVTLSCSQTLNHNVMYWYQQKSSQAPKLLFHYYDKDFNNEADTPDNFQSRRPNTSFCFLDIRSPGLGDTAMYLCATSRVGTSLYNEQFFGPGTRLTVL.

The rearrangement links TRBV19 to TRBJ1-1; D remains unclear. The CDR3 extends over 14 amino acids. Germline CDR1 LNHDA, CDR2 SQIVND (reference sequence). Trimming left V 6 bases short and J 0 bases short, with 11 bases between. CDR3 coding DNA: TGTGCCAGTAGGGCGCTGGGAATGAACACTGAAGCTTTCTTT. Protein: CASRALGMNTEAFF.

Remarks on this clone: One junction end does not reproduce the germline sequence, and a read error may be involved. The rearrangement uses TRBV27 and TRBJ1-1, with 11 bases aligning to TRBD1. The CDR3 loop spans 14 amino acids. From germline, CDR1 is MNHEY and CDR2 SMNVEV (reference sequence). The CDR3 region has the DNA TGTGCCAGCAGTTTAACCGGGACAGGGGGTTTAGTTAACTTT. Protein: CASSLTGTGGLVNF.

The rearrangement joins TRBV4-3 to TRBJ2-7; 12 nucleotides agree with TRBD2. The CDR3 is 15 amino acids. Looked up from germline, CDR1 is LGHNA and CDR2 is YSLEER. V was pared by 2 bases and J by 6 bases, with 5 bases of the junction left unmatched. The CDR3 DNA sequence: TGCGCCAGCAGCCAATCTAGCGGGGGGGCCCGCGAGCAGTACTTC. This sequence encodes CASSQSSGGAREQYF.

V usage is TRBV7-9 and J usage is TRBJ2-3; D is ambiguous. Trimming took off 4 bases at V and 0 bases at J, with 2 bases between the two ends. Germline values: CDR1 SEHNR, CDR2 FQNEAQ (reference sequence). This CDR3 region has 12 residues. The CDR3 DNA sequence: TGTGCCAGCAGCTACAGCACAGATACGCAGTATTTT. This codes for CASSYSTDTQYF.

The V gene is TRBV27, the J gene TRBJ2-1, with 7 nucleotides matching TRBD2. The CDR3 has 14 residues. Germline lookup yields CDR1 MNHEY and CDR2 SMNVEV (reference sequence). V was clipped by 5 bases and J by 10 bases; unmatched bases: 11. The chain's CDR3 is CASSPADGSGEQFF. CDR3 coding DNA: TGTGCCAGCAGTCCGGCCGACGGTAGCGGGGAGCAGTTCTTC.

The rearrangement joins TRBV7-6 to TRBJ1-5; D not resolved. Trimming took 1 base from V and 5 from J, leaving 6 bases between them. This CDR3 contains 13 residues. Germline values: CDR1 SGHVS, CDR2 FNYEAQ. Here the CDR3 reads CASSLGADQPQHF. In DNA, the CDR3 is TGTGCCAGCAGCTTAGGGGCGGATCAGCCCCAGCATTTT.